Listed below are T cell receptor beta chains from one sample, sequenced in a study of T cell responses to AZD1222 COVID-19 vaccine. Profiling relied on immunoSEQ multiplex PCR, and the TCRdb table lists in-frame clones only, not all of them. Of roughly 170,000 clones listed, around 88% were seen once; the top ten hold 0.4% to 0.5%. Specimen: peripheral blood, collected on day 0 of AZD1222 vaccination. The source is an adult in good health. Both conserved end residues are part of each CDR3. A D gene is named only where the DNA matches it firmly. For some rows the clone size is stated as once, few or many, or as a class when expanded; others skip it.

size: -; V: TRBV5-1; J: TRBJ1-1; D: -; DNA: TGCGCCAGCAGCTTTGGCCAGGGGAACACTGAAGCTTTCTTT; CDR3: CASSFGQGNTEAFF
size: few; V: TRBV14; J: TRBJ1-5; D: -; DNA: TGTGCCAGCAGCCAAGATCGGAGGCAGGAGATCCAGCCCCAGCATTTT; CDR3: CASSQDRRQEIQPQHF
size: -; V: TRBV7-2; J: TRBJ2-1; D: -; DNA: TGTGCCAGCAGCTCCACCCCCCCGGTACTAGGTGATGAGCAGTTCTTC; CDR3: CASSSTPPVLGDEQFF
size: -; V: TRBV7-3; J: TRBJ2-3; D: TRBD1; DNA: TGTGCCAGCAGCTTAATAGGGGGCGGCACAGATACGCAGTATTTT; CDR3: CASSLIGGGTDTQYF
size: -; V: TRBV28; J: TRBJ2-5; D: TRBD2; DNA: TGTGCCAGCGGGACTAGCGGGGGTCTACAAGAGACCCAGTACTTC; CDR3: CASGTSGGLQETQYF
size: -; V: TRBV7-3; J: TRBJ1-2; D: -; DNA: TGTGCCAGCAGCTTACAGGGTGGCAGACCCTATGGCTACACCTTC; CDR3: CASSLQGGRPYGYTF
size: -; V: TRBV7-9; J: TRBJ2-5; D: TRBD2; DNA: TGTGCCAGCAGCTTATCCCCACTAGCGGGGTCAGGGGAGACCCAGTACTTC; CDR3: CASSLSPLAGSGETQYF
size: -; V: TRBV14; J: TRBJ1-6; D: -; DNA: TGTGCCAGCAGCCAGGCCCAGTGGTCACCCCTCCACTTT; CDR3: CASSQAQWSPLHF
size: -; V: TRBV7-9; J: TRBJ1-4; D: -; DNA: TGTGCCAGCAGCCCCAACGGTAACGGGGCGGGGGAAAAACTGTTTTTT; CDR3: CASSPNGNGAGEKLFF
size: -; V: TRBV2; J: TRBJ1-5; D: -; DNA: TGTGCCAGCAGTGAAAACCGGGCCAGCCGGAATCAGCCCCAGCATTTT; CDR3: CASSENRASRNQPQHF